This T cell receptor beta chain originates from a study of T cell repertoires in cytomegalovirus infection. Regarding this clonotype: Its antigen is currently unknown.

General observations from the study: Accumulated public TCR beta family frequency recognized individuals carrying CMV together with the relevant HLA. Clonotypes of TCR beta that were HLA-C-restricted and CMV-specific dominated the ex vivo response.

One entry per CDR3 protein results from TCRdb running MiXCR on the reads. The sample includes hundreds of thousands of distinct CDR3 sequences, around 30% of them seen just once. The CDR3 runs 13 residues. Germline V gene sequence: CDR1 MNHNY, CDR2 SVGAGI (reference sequence). The J segment lost 9 bases and the V segment lost 0 bases, leaving 1 base of the junction unmatched. V is TRBV6-6 and J is TRBJ1-5, with 8 bases aligning to TRBD1. The input for sequencing was cultured CD8+ T cells from PBMCs, taken from culture after CMV antigen stimulation. The clonotype originates from a human donor in good health (CMV status not recorded). Some clones in this sample may be carry-over from other donors' samples. The CDR3 reads CASSYSGQGPQHF. In nucleotides, the CDR3 is TGTGCCAGCAGTTACTCCGGACAGGGGCCCCAGCATTTT.